Below, 7 T cell receptor beta chains from the same sample are listed, as sequenced in a study of blood T cells in healthy people across ages. A second PCR of 7 to 11 cycles used a sample-barcoded 5' primer and a J-beta primer mix. TCRdb redid the calling of the 5' RACE reads with MiXCR, one entry per CDR3 protein. This table has about 1,400,000 distinct CDR3 sequences, approximately 63% appearing once. The sequenced sample was blood. These receptor sequences come from a man aged 18 to 29 in good health.

This clonotype was observed a handful of times. The chain is built from TRBV7-8 and TRBJ2-1; D tentatively reads TRBD1 or TRBD2 (5 bases each). In germline, CDR1 is SGHVS, CDR2 FQNEAQ. This CDR3 spans 16 amino acids. Trimming took off 5 bases at V and 8 bases at J, with 22 bases between the two ends. The CDR3 here is CASSASGTRPGHEQFF. For the CDR3, the DNA is TGTGCCAGCAGCGCCTCCGGGACCAGGCCTGGGCATGAGCAGTTCTTC.

The chain combines TRBV4-3 with TRBJ1-1; no reliable D call. The CDR3 has 13 residues. Germline lookup yields CDR1 LGHNA and CDR2 YSLEER. V shed 7 bases and J shed 0 bases, with 9 bases lying between them. The CDR3 DNA follows: TGCGCCAGCACCCAGGCTTTGAACACTGAAGCTTTCTTT. It translates to CASTQALNTEAFF.

The chain is built from TRBV6-1 and TRBJ2-3; tentatively, D is TRBD1 (5 bases). Germline CDR1 MNHNS, CDR2 SASEGT. V lost 1 base and J 6 bases, leaving 17 bases between the germline ends. CDR3 size: 16 residues. The chain's CDR3 is CASSEEGWTLLDTQYF. The CDR3 nucleotides read TGTGCCAGCAGTGAAGAGGGGTGGACCCTATTGGATACGCAGTATTTT.

About this clonotype: A single base separates this from a much larger clone, so it may be a read error. The rearrangement joins TRBV25-1 to TRBJ2-5; TRBD1 might be the D (6 bases). The assigned J gene may be wrong: the sequence end matches TRBJ2-7 better. The CDR3 runs 15 residues. The V gene's germline CDR1 is MGHDK and CDR2 SYGVNS. CDR3 in DNA: TGTGCCAGCACAGACAACCAGGGGAAGATAACCGAGCAGTACTTC. Residues: CASTDNQGKITEQYF.

The chain combines TRBV7-2 with TRBJ1-2; D is unclear. Trimming pared 4 bases from V and 11 bases from J, leaving 23 bases between. The germline V gene has CDR1 SGHTA and CDR2 FQGNSA. The CDR3 is made up of 15 amino acids. CDR3 residues: CASSSQLFGLIGYTF. In DNA form, the CDR3 reads TGTGCCAGCAGCTCCCAGCTCTTCGGGCTAATTGGGTACACCTTC.

The CDR3 sequence: CASSFMRNTGELFF. CDR3 in DNA: TGTGCCAGCAGCTTTATGCGGAACACCGGGGAGCTGTTTTTT. The chain recombines TRBV7-7 with TRBJ2-2, with D unclear. Trimming left V 3 bases short and J 1 base short, with 6 bases between. Germline CDR1 and CDR2: SSHAT and FNYEAQ (reference sequence). The length of the CDR3 is 14 residues.

The rearrangement joins TRBV7-8 to TRBJ2-7, with D perhaps being TRBD1 or TRBD2 (5 bases each). The V end was cut by 4 bases, the J end by 2 bases, with 12 bases between. The CDR3 is 14 residues long. Germline CDR1 SGHVS, CDR2 FQNEAQ. The DNA for the CDR3 is TGTGCCAGCAGCTCGCTCGGGGACGCCTACGAGCAGTACTTC. Its translation is CASSSLGDAYEQYF.